One and the same sample provided the 11 T cell receptor beta chains below, sequenced in a study of CD8 T cells in Susac syndrome. About 0.5 to 1 ug RNA was reverse transcribed with random hexamers. TCRdb passed the immunoSEQ multiplex PCR reads through MiXCR, listing each CDR3 protein once. The sample consists of around 110,000 distinct CDR3 sequences, around 96% of them appearing once. The sequencing sample was made of CD4+ T cells from PBMCs. These receptors were obtained from a human donor with Susac syndrome.

This clonotype has only one observation. The chain has TRBV30 and TRBJ1-2, with D tentatively TRBD1 (5 bases). The germline V and J ends were trimmed by 7 bases and 5 bases, with 23 bases remaining between them. Germline loops: CDR1 GTSNPN, CDR2 SVGIG (reference sequence). This CDR3 region has 15 residues. The CDR3 nucleotides are TGTGCCTTTACTCCGGGGCCCGCCGCTGGTTATGGCTACACCTTC. Translated, it gives CAFTPGPAAGYGYTF.

The chain employs TRBV5-1 and TRBJ2-3; 7 nucleotides line up with TRBD2. The J segment lost 3 bases and the V segment lost 2 bases, leaving 6 bases of the junction unmatched. Per germline, CDR1 SGHRS and CDR2 YFSETQ. The CDR3 extends over 15 amino acids. In DNA form, the CDR3 reads TGCGCCAGCAGCTTACCGGGAGGCGATACAGATACGCAGTATTTT. Translated: CASSLPGGDTDTQYF. Variable domain in full (rest from reference TRBV5-1 and TRBJ2-3): KAGVTQTPRYLIKTRGQQVTLSCSPISGHRSVSWYQQTPGQGLQFLFEYFSETQRNKGNFPGRFSGRQFSNSRSEMNVSTLELGDSALYLCASSLPGGDTDTQYFGPGTRLTVL.

V is TRBV29-1 and J is TRBJ2-1; tentative D call: TRBD1 (6 bases). The CDR3 totals 14 residues. The V end was cut by 4 bases, the J end by 12 bases, with 22 bases between. Germline CDR1 reads SQVTM; CDR2 reads ANQGSEA. This CDR3 is CSVGSGDVYGGQFF. CDR3 sequence (DNA): TGCAGCGTTGGGTCAGGGGACGTCTACGGTGGGCAGTTCTTC.

V gene TRBV2 combines with J gene TRBJ2-1; D gene unclear. This CDR3 spans 15 amino acids. Trimming took 6 bases from V and 1 from J, leaving 13 bases between them. CDR1 and CDR2 (germline): SNHLY, FYNNEI. CDR3 protein: CASSPLGWSYNEQFF. CDR3 DNA: TGTGCCAGCAGCCCGCTAGGGTGGTCCTACAATGAGCAGTTCTTC.

The count of this clonotype is one. The J gene is TRBJ2-6, the V gene TRBV19; D gene uncertain. Trimming took off 6 bases at V and 0 bases at J, with 12 bases between the two ends. Germline CDR1 LNHDA, CDR2 SQIVND (reference sequence). This CDR3 comprises 16 residues. CDR3 in DNA: TGTGCCAGTAGAGGTAGGGCCTACTCTGGGGCCAACGTCCTGACTTTC. It codes for CASRGRAYSGANVLTF.

This chain links TRBV30 with TRBJ2-7; no firm D call. Between the trimmed V and J ends, which lost 4 bases and 4 bases, there was a span of 11 bases. The CDR3 is 12 amino acids. Germline V CDR1 and CDR2: GTSNPN, SVGIG (reference sequence). CDR3 coding DNA: TGTGCCTGGAACTGGCAACGTTACGAGCAGTACTTC. Its translation is CAWNWQRYEQYF. Drawing the rest from reference TRBV30 and TRBJ2-7, the complete variable domain is SQTIHQWPATLVQPVGSPLSLECTVEGTSNPNLYWYRQAAGRGLQLLFYSVGIGQISSEVPQNLSASRPQDRQFILSSKKLLLSDSGFYLCAWNWQRYEQYFGPGTRLTVT.

The chain couples TRBV6-6 to TRBJ2-3; D is unresolved. Trimming took off 6 bases at V and 1 base at J, with 5 bases between the two ends. The CDR3 contains 12 residues. The germline V gene has CDR1 MNHNY and CDR2 SVGAGI (reference sequence). This CDR3 reads CASRKGTDTQYF. The CDR3 DNA reads TGTGCCAGCAGGAAAGGCACAGATACGCAGTATTTT.

The chain joins TRBV7-6 to TRBJ2-5; a weak D match, TRBD2 (6 bases). V was pared by 5 bases and J by 4 bases, with 17 bases between. This CDR3 is built from 15 residues. Germline V lookup: CDR1 SGHVS, CDR2 FNYEAQ. The CDR3, as DNA: TGTGCCAGCAGCGCAGGGACTTCGGAGGTAGAGACCCAGTACTTC. It translates to CASSAGTSEVETQYF. Full variable domain (remainder filled in from reference TRBV7-6 and TRBJ2-5): GAGVSQSPRYKVTKRGQDVALRCDPISGHVSLYWYRQALGQGPEFLTYFNYEAQQDKSGLPNDRFSAERPEGSISTLTIQRTEQRDSAMYRCASSAGTSEVETQYFGPGTRLLVL.

The CDR3 DNA reads as TGTGCCAGCAGCCTGAGGCAGGCGTATAGCAATCAGCCCCAGCATTTT. Its protein product is CASSLRQAYSNQPQHF. This chain uses TRBV28 with TRBJ1-5, with D hard to call. Germline V gene sequence: CDR1 MDHEN, CDR2 SYDVKM. V lost 6 bases, J lost 0 bases, and 15 bases lay in between. This CDR3 has 16 amino acids. Together with reference TRBV28 and TRBJ1-5, the CDR3 gives the full variable domain: DVKVTQSSRYLVKRTGEKVFLECVQDMDHENMFWYRQDPGLGLRLIYFSYDVKMKEKGDIPEGYSVSREKKERFSLILESASTNQTSMYLCASSLRQAYSNQPQHFGDGTRLSIL.

The rearrangement joins TRBV7-9 to TRBJ1-1, with D hard to call. Looked up from germline, CDR1 is SEHNR and CDR2 is FQNEAQ (reference sequence). Trimming stripped 5 bases from V and 4 bases from J, with 14 bases between. The CDR3 spans 14 residues. The CDR3 DNA is TGTGCCAGCAGCCATCCAGCCGCGGCCACTGAAGCTTTCTTT. Amino acids: CASSHPAAATEAFF.

The gene calls are TRBV29-1 and TRBJ2-3; 7 positions agree with TRBD2. The CDR3 consists of 13 residues. The junction had 0 bases not matched to a gene; V was cut back by 3 bases and J by 0 bases. Per germline, CDR1 SQVTM and CDR2 ANQGSEA. The CDR3 loop reads CSVETSSTDTQYF. For the CDR3, the DNA is TGCAGCGTTGAGACTAGCAGCACAGATACGCAGTATTTT.